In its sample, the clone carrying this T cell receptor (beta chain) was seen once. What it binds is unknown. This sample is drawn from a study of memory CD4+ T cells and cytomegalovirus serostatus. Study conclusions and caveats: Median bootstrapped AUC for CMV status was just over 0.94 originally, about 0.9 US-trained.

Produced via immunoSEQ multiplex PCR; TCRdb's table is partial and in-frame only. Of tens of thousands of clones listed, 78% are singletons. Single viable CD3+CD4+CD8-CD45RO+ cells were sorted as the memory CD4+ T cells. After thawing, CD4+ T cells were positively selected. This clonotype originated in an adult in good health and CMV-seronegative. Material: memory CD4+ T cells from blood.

The CDR3 bases are TGCAGCGTTGATGTTTCTGGGACAGGGGGCTTTGGCTACACCTTC. This translates into CSVDVSGTGGFGYTF. The chain links TRBV29-1 to TRBJ1-2; 12 bases map to TRBD1. Per the germline V gene, CDR1 is SQVTM and CDR2 is ANQGSEA. V shed 3 bases, J shed 7 bases, and the junction held 9 bases outside the gene matches. This CDR3 spans 15 amino acids.